This T cell receptor beta chain was identified in a study of blood T cell repertoires in COVID-19. As for the study in general: Acute and convalescent COVID-19 samples came from the United States, Italy and Spain. The analysed material was cDNA or gDNA that came from T cells, B-cell-depleted T cells, or PBMCs.

Per the germline V gene, CDR1 is LGHNA and CDR2 is YSLEER. The V gene lost 1 base and the J gene lost 4 bases, with 10 bases spanning the gap. This CDR3 comprises 14 residues. Per the authors' pipeline: Cell counts per sample came from amplifying reference gene primers. The method was immunoSEQ multiplex PCR; TCRdb's version includes in-frame clones alone and lacks a portion of them. The V and J calls and clone size are taken from that table; D and trimming were inferred from the DNA. This sample has about 260,000 clones, with roughly 84% found just once. The TCR sequence derives from a man aged 55 to 70 with acute or convalescent COVID-19. Sequenced material: peripheral blood. The genes are TRBV4-3 and TRBJ1-2, with D uncertain. CDR3 in amino acids: CASSQARDGYGYTF. In nucleotides, the CDR3 is TGCGCCAGCAGCCAAGCCCGGGATGGCTATGGCTACACCTTC.